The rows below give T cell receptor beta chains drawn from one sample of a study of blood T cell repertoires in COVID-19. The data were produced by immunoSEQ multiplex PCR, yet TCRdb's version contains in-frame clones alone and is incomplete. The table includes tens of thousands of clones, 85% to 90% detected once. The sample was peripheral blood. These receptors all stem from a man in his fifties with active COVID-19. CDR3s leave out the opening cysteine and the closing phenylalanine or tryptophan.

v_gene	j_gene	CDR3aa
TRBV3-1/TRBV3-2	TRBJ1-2	ASSHGRDTKRYGYT
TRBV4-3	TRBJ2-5	ASSLGLQETQY
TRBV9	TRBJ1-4	ASSVSDFSNEKLF
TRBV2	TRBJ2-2	ASKSEIGAGELF
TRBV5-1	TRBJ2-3	ASSLLASGTDTQY
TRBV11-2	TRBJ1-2	ASSSGQGALGYT
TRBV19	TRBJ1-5	ASSIITAGNQPQH
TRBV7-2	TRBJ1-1	ASSLMANTEAF
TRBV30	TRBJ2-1	AWSGGRASSYNEQF
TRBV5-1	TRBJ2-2	ASSSTSSDTGELF
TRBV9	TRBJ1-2	ASSVGGAMNNYGYT
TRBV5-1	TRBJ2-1	ASSFGTSSYNEQF
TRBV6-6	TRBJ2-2	ASKSDSSRGELF
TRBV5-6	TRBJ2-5	ASSFLLGAGTQY
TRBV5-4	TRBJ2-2	ASSLSGTNTGELF
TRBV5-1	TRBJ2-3	ASSTGQGTDTQY
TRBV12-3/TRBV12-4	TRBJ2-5	ASSSTGPETQY
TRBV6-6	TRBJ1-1	ASSYVTADTEAF
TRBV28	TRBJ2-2	ASSLPDRGWREIPGELF
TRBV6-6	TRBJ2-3	ASSYSNRPSTDTQY
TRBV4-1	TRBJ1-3	ASSQEQGSGNTIY
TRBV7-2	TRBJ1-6	ASSLTGQGYSPLH
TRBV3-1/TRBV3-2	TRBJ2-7	ASSEVPGSYEQY
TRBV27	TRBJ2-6	ASSAYSGANVLT
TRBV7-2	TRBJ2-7	ASSLVHRENEQY
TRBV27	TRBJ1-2	ASRRQGRAYGYT
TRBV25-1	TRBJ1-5	ASEAGDSNQPQH
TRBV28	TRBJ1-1	ASTPWGSAEAF
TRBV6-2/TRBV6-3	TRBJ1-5	ASSLQQGRGGNQPQH
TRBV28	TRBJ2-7	ASSLQQGNYEQY
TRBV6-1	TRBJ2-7	ASSEDVGTTSYEQY
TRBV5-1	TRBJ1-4	ASSQGWLEEKLF
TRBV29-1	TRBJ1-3	SVDSTGDSGNTIY
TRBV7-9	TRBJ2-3	ASSLGTSGSGTDTQY
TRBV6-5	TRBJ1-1	ASRRQSVEAF
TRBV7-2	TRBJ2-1	ASSSTGTQIYNEQF
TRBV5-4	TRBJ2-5	ASKQGPVQETQY
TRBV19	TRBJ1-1	ASSFPGIRTEAF
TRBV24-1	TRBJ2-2	ATSDLQGDTGELF
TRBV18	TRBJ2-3	ASSPVPSSADTQY
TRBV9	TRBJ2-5	ASSVASGRETQY
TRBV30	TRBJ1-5	AWSVFGQGSNQPQH
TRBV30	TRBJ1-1	AWSVGGNTEAF
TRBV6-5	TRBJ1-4	ASRPEGAANEKLF
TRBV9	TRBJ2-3	ASSIGLAGAPSTDTQY
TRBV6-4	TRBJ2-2	ASSVTKWAGELF
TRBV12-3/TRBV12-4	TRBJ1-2	ASRRTGQGYT
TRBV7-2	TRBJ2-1	ASSLGTGGGLNEQF
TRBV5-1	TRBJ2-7	ASSFLDGGYEQY
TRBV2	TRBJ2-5	ASSEGSTWGGSETQY
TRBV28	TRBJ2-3	ASSLGNTQY
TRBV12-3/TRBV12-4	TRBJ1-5	ASSWTDQPQH
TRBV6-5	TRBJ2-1	ASSYWTSGEYNEQF
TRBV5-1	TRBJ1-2	ASSGIQGPVYGYT
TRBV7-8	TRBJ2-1	ASSLAVMGGANYNEQF
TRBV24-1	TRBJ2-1	ATSDLAGTGNNEQF
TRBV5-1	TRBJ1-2	ASSGTGSLGYT
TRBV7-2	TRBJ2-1	ASSLGRAGGKGEQF
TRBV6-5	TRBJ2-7	ASSYSDRDRGSEQY
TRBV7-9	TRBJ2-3	ASRSGGTSGSTDTQY